This TCR beta chain was profiled in a study of shared clonotypes between healthy human individuals. Data came from immunoSEQ multiplex PCR; TCRdb stores just in-frame clones and leaves some out. The sample lists roughly 2 million clones; approximately 96% were seen once. This CDR3 comprises 14 residues. Deletions cut 4 bases from V and 3 bases from J, with 12 bases between. CDR1 and CDR2 (germline): SGHAT, FQNNGV. The sequence derives from a man aged 18 to 29 in good health. The rearrangement links TRBV11-2 to TRBJ2-5; no reliable D call. Sequencing was carried out using naive CD4+ T cells sorted from blood. The subset here: CD45RA+ positively selected. The CDR3 here is CASSSLKREETQYF. CDR3 DNA: TGTGCCAGCAGCTCATTGAAGAGAGAAGAGACCCAGTACTTC. Full variable domain (outside the CDR3, taken from reference TRBV11-2 and TRBJ2-5): EAGVAQSPRYKIIEKRQSVAFWCNPISGHATLYWYQQILGQGPKLLIQFQNNGVVDDSQLPKDRFSAERLKGVDSTLKIQPAKLEDSAVYLCASSSLKREETQYFGPGTRLLVL.